Below, 26 T cell receptor beta chains from the same sample are listed, as sequenced in a study of cytomegalovirus exposure and HLA in healthy donors. In the PCR, 60 Vbeta and 13 Jbeta primers were used. The assay was immunoSEQ multiplex PCR, and TCRdb's table has in-frame clones only and misses some. The sample includes fewer than 140,000 clones, roughly 80% of them seen just once. The sequencing input was PBMCs. The receptors come from a man aged 35 to 55 in good health and CMV-seronegative.

The V gene is TRBV25-1, the J gene TRBJ2-5; 12 bases match TRBD2. Germline values: CDR1 MGHDK, CDR2 SYGVNS. The V gene end was trimmed by 3 bases and the J gene end by 3 bases; junction bases not matched to a gene: 5. The CDR3 has 16 amino acids. This CDR3 reads CASSDTSGGRKETQYF. CDR3 coding DNA: TGTGCCAGCAGTGACACTAGCGGGGGGCGAAAAGAGACCCAGTACTTC.

The count of this clone is one. V gene TRBV7-6 combines with J gene TRBJ2-7, with TRBD1 identical over 9 bases. The V and J ends lost 1 base and 6 bases, in that order; junction bases with no gene match: 10. Per germline, CDR1 SGHVS and CDR2 FNYEAQ. This CDR3 spans 16 amino acids. This chain's CDR3 is CASSLEGQGEYGEQYF. CDR3 nucleotides: TGTGCCAGCAGCTTAGAGGGACAGGGAGAATATGGCGAGCAGTACTTC.

The rearrangement joins TRBV19 to TRBJ1-2; TRBD1 matches at 9 bases. The ends lost 7 bases at V and 5 bases at J; junction bases unmatched: 14. Germline loops: CDR1 LNHDA, CDR2 SQIVND (reference sequence). The CDR3 loop spans 16 amino acids. CDR3 residues: CASKGTGNTKLYGYTF. CDR3 bases: TGTGCCAGTAAGGGGACAGGGAATACAAAACTATATGGCTACACCTTC. Based on the CDR3 plus reference TRBV19 and TRBJ1-2, the full variable domain is DGGITQSPKYLFRKEGQNVTLSCEQNLNHDAMYWYRQDPGQGLRLIYYSQIVNDFQKGDIAEGYSVSREKKESFPLTVTSAQKNPTAFYLCASKGTGNTKLYGYTFGSGTRLTVV.

The chain couples TRBV4-2 to TRBJ2-7; 8 bases map to TRBD2. V was clipped by 0 bases and J by 5 bases; unmatched bases: 6. The CDR3 is made up of 15 amino acids. Germline V gene data show CDR1 as LGHNA and CDR2 as YNFKEQ. CDR3 region: CASSQDPGGANEQYF. The CDR3 nucleotides are TGTGCCAGCAGCCAAGATCCCGGGGGGGCCAACGAGCAGTACTTC.

The chain uses TRBV10-1 and TRBJ2-3; 8 positions agree with TRBD2. J gave up 3 bases and V 6 bases, and 8 bases lay outside the gene matches. The CDR3 extends over 15 amino acids. Germline V CDR1 and CDR2: WNHNN, SYGVQD (reference sequence). Here the CDR3 reads CASSSSGGGTDTQYF. In DNA form, the CDR3 reads TGCGCCAGCAGCAGCTCGGGCGGGGGGACAGATACGCAGTATTTT.

This chain connects TRBV7-6 to TRBJ2-7; 9 bases are shared with TRBD2. Germline lookup yields CDR1 SGHVS and CDR2 FNYEAQ. The CDR3 is 14 residues long. The trim removed 1 base at V and 5 bases at J, leaving 3 bases unmatched. The CDR3 DNA reads as TGTGCCAGCAGCTTAGGCGGGGGGGCCCACGAGCAGTACTTC. Translating it yields CASSLGGGAHEQYF.

The table lists this clone with a few counts. The chain links TRBV5-6 to TRBJ2-7; D perhaps matches TRBD1 (7 bases). The V gene's germline CDR1 is SGHDT and CDR2 YYEEEE. This CDR3 spans 15 amino acids. V lost 0 bases and J lost 2, with 12 bases in between. The CDR3 nucleotides read TGTGCCAGCAGCTTGGATGGAGGGGGCCCCTACGAGCAGTACTTC. This gives the protein CASSLDGGGPYEQYF.

This clone was detected only once. This chain links TRBV4-1 with TRBJ2-5; TRBD2 is a possible D gene (6 bases). This CDR3 comprises 18 residues. V was clipped by 0 bases and J by 5 bases, with 22 bases between them. Germline CDR1 and CDR2: MGHRA and YSYEKL. This CDR3 reads CASSQDSLEGGRRETQYF. CDR3 nucleotides: TGCGCCAGCAGCCAAGACTCGCTGGAGGGCGGCCGAAGGGAGACCCAGTACTTC.

The V gene is TRBV6-5, the J gene TRBJ2-5; TRBD2 agrees at 8 bases. This CDR3 region has 13 residues. CDR1 is MNHEY and CDR2 is SVGAGI in the germline V gene. J was trimmed by 4 bases and V by 8 bases; bases with no gene match: 6. The CDR3, as DNA: TGTGCCAGCTCAGCGGGGGCCCTAGAGACCCAGTACTTC. As protein: CASSAGALETQYF.

The chain couples TRBV14 to TRBJ1-2; 9 bases map to TRBD1. The CDR3 has 15 residues. With 4 bases clipped from V and 5 bases from J, the junction kept 8 bases outside the gene matches. Germline V CDR1 and CDR2: SGHDN, FVKESK. CDR3: CASSPRTGARYGYTF. The DNA for the CDR3 is TGTGCCAGCAGCCCAAGGACAGGGGCGAGATATGGCTACACCTTC.

The table lists this clone with a few counts. This chain uses TRBV6-6 with TRBJ2-5; possibly TRBD1 for D (5 bases). The CDR3 contains 14 residues. CDR1 is MNHNY and CDR2 is SVGAGI in the germline V gene (reference sequence). V lost 6 bases, J lost 5 bases, and 16 bases lay in between. CDR3: CASSPTRGSETQYF. The CDR3 DNA sequence: TGTGCCAGCAGCCCCACAAGGGGCTCGGAGACCCAGTACTTC.

This sequence joins TRBV2 and TRBJ2-1; 10 bases align to TRBD2. Germline V gives CDR1 SNHLY, CDR2 FYNNEI. The CDR3 totals 14 residues. The J segment lost 5 bases and the V segment lost 4 bases, leaving 2 bases of the junction unmatched. CDR3 coding DNA: TGTGCCAGCAGTGCCGGACTAGCGGACAATGAGCAGTTCTTC. It translates to CASSAGLADNEQFF.

The chain carries TRBV29-1 and TRBJ2-7; the match to TRBD1 covers 11 bases. The V segment lost 4 bases and the J segment 2 bases; nucleotides outside the gene matches: 4. The CDR3 is 14 amino acids. Germline assignment: CDR1 SQVTM and CDR2 ANQGSEA. The CDR3 is CSVGTGGVAYEQYF. CDR3 in DNA: TGCAGCGTTGGGACAGGGGGCGTCGCCTACGAGCAGTACTTC.

The genes are TRBV7-8 and TRBJ2-7, with 8 bases matching TRBD1. The germline gives CDR1 SGHVS, CDR2 FQNEAQ. V dropped 5 bases and J dropped 5; count of bases not matched to a gene: 17. This CDR3 is 17 amino acids long. In DNA, the CDR3 is TGTGCCAGCAGCGGAACCCAAGGGAGGACAGGGATGGACGAGCAGTACTTC. Residues: CASSGTQGRTGMDEQYF.

The chain combines TRBV29-1 with TRBJ1-2; TRBD1 agrees at 8 bases. The CDR3 is 14 residues long. V shed 6 bases and J 4 bases; nucleotides not matched to a gene: 10. Germline lookup yields CDR1 SQVTM and CDR2 ANQGSEA. The CDR3 protein is CSVDPPGQVYGYTF. The CDR3 DNA reads TGCAGCGTCGACCCTCCGGGACAGGTCTATGGCTACACCTTC.

CDR3 nucleotide sequence: TGTGCCAGTAGCAGGGAACGCCATGGCTACACCTTC. Protein sequence: CASSRERHGYTF. The genes are TRBV19 and TRBJ1-2; maybe TRBD1 (5 bases). CDR3 length: 12 residues. Per the germline V gene, CDR1 is LNHDA and CDR2 is SQIVND (reference sequence). V shed 6 bases and J shed 6 bases, with 11 bases lying between them.

The rearrangement joins TRBV6-1 to TRBJ1-6; D unresolved. The CDR3 has 14 amino acids. V was pared by 6 bases and J by 7 bases, with 13 bases between. CDR1 MNHNS and CDR2 SASEGT come from the germline V gene. The CDR3: CASSSGRPNSPLHF. The CDR3 DNA reads TGTGCCAGCAGCTCGGGGAGGCCGAATTCACCCCTCCACTTT.

The rearrangement joins TRBV5-8 to TRBJ2-1; D remains unclear. The CDR3 has 11 residues. Per germline, CDR1 SGHTS and CDR2 YDEGEE. V shed 2 bases and J shed 9 bases, with 6 bases lying between them. CDR3: CASSFYSEQFF. The CDR3 DNA sequence: TGTGCCAGCAGCTTTTATAGTGAGCAGTTCTTC.

This clone has a handful of counts. The V gene is TRBV5-1, the J gene TRBJ2-2; D perhaps matches TRBD1 (6 bases). CDR1 and CDR2 (germline): SGHRS, YFSETQ. This CDR3 is built from 15 residues. Trimming cost V 5 bases and J 4 bases, with 15 bases left between them. CDR3 DNA sequence: TGCGCCAGCAGGTCCGGGACACTGCTCACCGGGGAGCTGTTTTTT. Translated: CASRSGTLLTGELFF.

This chain connects TRBV10-3 to TRBJ2-1; 10 nucleotides agree with TRBD2. V dropped 6 bases and J dropped 5; count of bases not matched to a gene: 1. The CDR3 runs 13 residues. CDR1 ENHRY and CDR2 SYGVKD come from the germline V gene. CDR3: CAIRLAGDNEQFF. Written as DNA, the CDR3 is TGTGCCATCAGGCTAGCGGGAGACAATGAGCAGTTCTTC.

The chain carries TRBV6-6 and TRBJ2-3; D perhaps matches TRBD2 (6 bases). Germline CDR1 MNHNY, CDR2 SVGAGI (reference sequence). Trimming took off 10 bases at V and 6 bases at J, with 14 bases between the two ends. The CDR3 totals 12 residues. The CDR3 protein is CATGGGRDTQYF. CDR3 nucleotide sequence: TGTGCCACAGGCGGTGGGAGGGATACGCAGTATTTT.

This chain joins TRBV2 and TRBJ2-7; a weak D match, TRBD1 (6 bases). CDR3 length equals 16 residues. Between the trimmed V and J ends, which lost 2 bases and 0 bases, there was a span of 14 bases. Germline CDR1 reads SNHLY; CDR2 reads FYNNEI. The CDR3 nucleotides are TGTGCCAGCAGTGAACTCGGGACAAGGAGCTCCTACGAGCAGTACTTC. Its protein is CASSELGTRSSYEQYF.

The V call is TRBV11-2, the J call TRBJ2-1; 11 nucleotides align to TRBD2. Trimming at V came to 1 base and at J to 9 bases, leaving 8 bases not matched to a gene. Germline lookup yields CDR1 SGHAT and CDR2 FQNNGV. The CDR3 runs 16 residues. The CDR3 is CASSLGLSGGALEQFF. CDR3 coding DNA: TGTGCCAGCAGCTTAGGCCTTAGCGGGGGGGCCCTTGAGCAGTTCTTC.

The rearrangement uses TRBV19 and TRBJ1-2; D is possibly TRBD1 (6 bases). CDR3 length: 15 amino acids. Germline V lookup: CDR1 LNHDA, CDR2 SQIVND (reference sequence). Deletions cut 6 bases from V and 4 bases from J, with 18 bases between. CDR3 nucleotide sequence: TGTGCCAGTAGCGCAGGACAGAGTTCGGGCTATGGCTACACCTTC. It is translated as CASSAGQSSGYGYTF.

A few counts support this clone. The J gene is TRBJ1-1, the V gene TRBV11-2, with 7 bases fitting TRBD1. Trimming took 6 bases from V and 0 from J; bases not matched to a gene: 4. From germline, CDR1 is SGHAT and CDR2 FQNNGV. This CDR3 comprises 14 residues. The CDR3 spells CASSPGGLNTEAFF. CDR3 nucleotide sequence: TGTGCCAGCAGTCCAGGGGGACTGAACACTGAAGCTTTCTTT.

The chain carries TRBV19 and TRBJ2-3; 9 positions agree with TRBD1. CDR1 and CDR2 (germline): LNHDA, SQIVND (reference sequence). The V and J ends lost 1 base and 1 base, in that order; junction bases with no gene match: 3. CDR3 length: 16 amino acids. The DNA for the CDR3 is TGTGCCAGTAGTATAGTACAGGGGGCCGGCACAGATACGCAGTATTTT. Protein: CASSIVQGAGTDTQYF.